The present T cell receptor (beta chain) was sequenced within a study of cytomegalovirus exposure and HLA in healthy donors. V was pared by 1 base and J by 6 bases, with 10 bases between. Germline assignment: CDR1 SGHTA and CDR2 FQGNSA. The CDR3 runs to 14 residues. Researchers ran the PCR with 60 Vbeta and 13 Jbeta primers. Sequencing used immunoSEQ multiplex PCR; TCRdb keeps in-frame clones, though not all of them. Of about 210,000 clones listed, around 82% are singletons. The source is a middle-aged man in good health and CMV-seropositive. The source material was PBMCs. V usage is TRBV7-2 and J usage is TRBJ1-5, with D possibly matching TRBD1 (5 bases). CDR3 sequence: CASSLGGGGQPQHF. The CDR3 DNA follows: TGTGCCAGCAGCTTAGGGGGCGGGGGTCAGCCCCAGCATTTT.